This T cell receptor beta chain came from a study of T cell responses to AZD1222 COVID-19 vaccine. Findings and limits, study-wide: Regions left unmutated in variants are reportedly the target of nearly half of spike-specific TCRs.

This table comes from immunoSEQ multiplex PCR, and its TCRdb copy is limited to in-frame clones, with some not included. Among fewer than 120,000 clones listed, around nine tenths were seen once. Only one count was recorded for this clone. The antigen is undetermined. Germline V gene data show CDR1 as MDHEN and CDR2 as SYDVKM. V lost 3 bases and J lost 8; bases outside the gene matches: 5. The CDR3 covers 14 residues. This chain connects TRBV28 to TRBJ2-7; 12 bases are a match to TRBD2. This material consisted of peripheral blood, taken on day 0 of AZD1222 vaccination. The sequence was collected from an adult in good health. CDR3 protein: CASSLTSGSVKQYF. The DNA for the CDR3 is TGTGCCAGCAGTTTGACTAGCGGGAGTGTTAAGCAGTACTTC.